These 24 T cell receptor beta chains were sequenced from one sample in a study of blood T cells in healthy people across ages. Primers used in a second PCR of roughly 6 to 12 cycles were a sample-barcoded 5' primer and a J-beta primer mix. MiXCR, applied by TCRdb to the 5' RACE reads, yields one record per CDR3 protein. The sample contains 750,000 to 950,000 distinct CDR3 sequences, 53% of which appear only once. Sequencing was carried out using blood. The origin of the receptors is a man at least 80 years old in good health.

The chain links TRBV20-1 to TRBJ2-7; D could derive from TRBD1 or TRBD2 (5 bases each). The CDR3 loop spans 15 amino acids. Germline loops: CDR1 DFQATT, CDR2 SNEGSKA (reference sequence). Trimming cost V 3 bases and J 0 bases, with 15 bases left between them. The CDR3 region has the DNA TGCAGTGCTAGGGGGGTGGACTTCTCCTCCTACGAGCAGTACTTC. Translated: CSARGVDFSSYEQYF.

The chain carries TRBV20-1 and TRBJ2-1; 7 positions agree with TRBD2. Per germline, CDR1 DFQATT and CDR2 SNEGSKA (reference sequence). The CDR3 has 14 residues. After removal of 6 bases from V and 8 bases from J, the junction contained 13 bases not matched to a gene. CDR3 DNA: TGCAGTGCAAAGCGGGATCCCACGGCCCATGAGCAGTTCTTC. As protein: CSAKRDPTAHEQFF.

This rearrangement joins TRBV5-1 to TRBJ2-3; D is perhaps TRBD2 (7 bases). The CDR3 consists of 14 residues. Germline CDR1 is SGHRS and CDR2 is YFSETQ. V lost 4 bases to trimming and J lost 6 bases, with 15 bases between them. The CDR3 is CASSPGGPGDTQYF. In nucleotides, the CDR3 is TGCGCCAGCAGCCCGGGGGGCCCAGGGGATACGCAGTATTTT.

This clonotype was detected a few times. The genes are TRBV12-5 and TRBJ1-1; D is undetermined. The CDR3 covers 13 residues. Germline V gives CDR1 LGHNT, CDR2 FRNRAP. Trimming stripped 7 bases from V and 1 base from J, with 10 bases between. CDR3: CASALSGNTEAFF. The CDR3, as DNA: TGTGCTAGTGCTTTATCTGGGAACACTGAAGCTTTCTTT.

This clonotype has a handful of counts. The chain recombines TRBV29-1 with TRBJ1-1; possibly TRBD1 for D (5 bases). The CDR3 has 12 amino acids. V was pared by 3 bases and J by 9 bases, with 14 bases between. Germline V lookup: CDR1 SQVTM, CDR2 ANQGSEA. The CDR3 nucleotides are TGCAGCGTTGATAATTGGACAAAGCAAGCTTTCTTT. This gives the protein CSVDNWTKQAFF.

The V and J genes are TRBV5-1 and TRBJ2-1, with unresolved D. CDR1 is SGHRS, CDR2 YFSETQ, per germline. This CDR3 region has 15 residues. Trimming stripped 0 bases from V and 10 bases from J, with 17 bases between. This chain's CDR3 is CASSLDPTLPGEQFF. CDR3 in DNA: TGCGCCAGCAGCTTGGACCCGACTCTCCCAGGAGAGCAGTTCTTC.

The rearrangement joins TRBV18 to TRBJ2-7, with 9 bases lining up with TRBD1. Germline-derived CDR1 and CDR2 are KGHSH and LQKENI. The CDR3 runs to 14 residues. Trimming took 2 bases from V and 7 from J; bases not matched to a gene: 6. CDR3 DNA sequence: TGTGCCAGCTCACCAGGGACAGGGTTGGATGAGCAGTACTTC. Protein sequence: CASSPGTGLDEQYF.

The chain joins TRBV5-5 to TRBJ2-7, with 8 bases that match TRBD2. The germline V gene encodes CDR1 SGHKS and CDR2 YYEKEE (reference sequence). The CDR3 contains 18 residues. Trimming cost V 4 bases and J 0 bases; bases outside gene matches: 15. The DNA of the CDR3 is TGTGCCAGCAGCCCACACCGTGCCGGGGGGGCGAACTCCTACGAGCAGTACTTC. Translation gives CASSPHRAGGANSYEQYF.

This clonotype was detected only a few times. V usage is TRBV5-1 and J usage is TRBJ2-7; 8 bases are shared with TRBD2. J was trimmed by 4 bases and V by 4 bases; bases with no gene match: 7. From germline, CDR1 is SGHRS and CDR2 YFSETQ. The CDR3 is made up of 14 amino acids. The CDR3 protein is CASSVTAGGYEQYF. The CDR3 DNA is TGCGCCAGCAGCGTGACGGCGGGAGGATACGAGCAGTACTTC. Full variable domain (missing parts from reference TRBV5-1 and TRBJ2-7): KAGVTQTPRYLIKTRGQQVTLSCSPISGHRSVSWYQQTPGQGLQFLFEYFSETQRNKGNFPGRFSGRQFSNSRSEMNVSTLELGDSALYLCASSVTAGGYEQYFGPGTRLTVT.

V and J are TRBV12-3 or TRBV12-4 and TRBJ2-1, with 8 bases identical to TRBD2. CDR3 length: 15 residues. V lost 1 base to trimming and J lost 5 bases; unmatched junction nucleotides: 4. CDR3 sequence: CASSLVPSGHNEQFF. The CDR3, as DNA: TGTGCCAGCAGTTTAGTGCCTAGCGGGCACAATGAGCAGTTCTTC.

This clonotype has just a few counts. V is TRBV7-8 and J is TRBJ2-3; tentative D call: TRBD1 (8 bases). CDR1 is SGHVS, CDR2 FQNEAQ, per germline. The CDR3 covers 17 residues. V lost 5 bases to trimming and J lost 14 bases, with 32 bases between them. CDR3 nucleotide sequence: TGTGCCAGCAGCCTCGGACAGGGAGGGTCTTTGCACAGATACGCGTATTTT. It encodes CASSLGQGGSLHRYAYF.

The rearrangement joins TRBV12-3 or TRBV12-4 to TRBJ2-7; possibly TRBD1 for D (5 bases). The V and J ends lost 3 bases and 0 bases respectively, with 12 bases between them. The CDR3 spans 15 residues. CDR3 in amino acids: CASSFGPQDSYEQYF. The CDR3 DNA follows: TGTGCCAGCAGTTTCGGGCCACAGGACTCCTACGAGCAGTACTTC.

This clonotype has a single count. This chain joins TRBV28 and TRBJ1-6; D is unresolved. V was shortened by 3 bases and J by 5 bases, with 14 bases between the two germline ends. CDR1 MDHEN and CDR2 SYDVKM come from the germline V gene. The CDR3 loop spans 16 amino acids. CDR3 sequence reads: CASSLRSTGDNSPLHF. The CDR3 DNA follows: TGTGCCAGCAGTTTGAGGAGTACCGGGGATAATTCACCCCTCCACTTT.

The chain has TRBV29-1 and TRBJ2-1; D not certain. Germline-derived CDR1 and CDR2 are SQVTM and ANQGSEA. V shed 8 bases and J shed 12 bases, with 20 bases lying between them. The CDR3 is 12 residues long. The CDR3 sequence is CSSRSSLGGQFF. As DNA, the CDR3 is TGCAGCTCCCGGTCGAGCTTGGGTGGGCAGTTCTTC.

The chain joins TRBV24-1 to TRBJ2-7; no clear D. There are 11 residues in the CDR3. V was cut by 7 bases and J by 4 bases, with 7 bases left in between. Germline V gene lookup returns CDR1 KGHDR and CDR2 SFDVKD. The CDR3 DNA reads as TGTGCCACCAGCGACCATTACGAGCAGTACTTC. It specifies CATSDHYEQYF.

This clonotype was recorded many times. Germline is not matched at one junction end, which may reflect a read error. The chain uses TRBV12-3 or TRBV12-4 and TRBJ1-5, with TRBD1 as a possible D gene (6 bases). The CDR3 sequence is 14 residues long. The CDR3 region has the DNA TGTGCCAGCAGCTTAGGGGGGAGCAATCAGCCCCAGCATTTT. Encoded protein: CASSLGGSNQPQHF.

This clonotype was picked up many times. The chain recombines TRBV4-2 with TRBJ2-5; 11 bases align to TRBD2. Germline loops: CDR1 LGHNA, CDR2 YNFKEQ. The junction had 10 bases not matched to a gene; V was cut back by 1 base and J by 3 bases. The CDR3 has 18 residues. The CDR3 DNA reads as TGTGCCAGCAGCCAAGCAGGACTAGCGGGCCTAGGTGAAGAGACCCAGTACTTC. Translated: CASSQAGLAGLGEETQYF.

The chain couples TRBV5-6 to TRBJ1-4; D is unclear. The CDR3 is 12 amino acids. V was pared by 1 base and J by 7 bases, with 5 bases between. CDR1 and CDR2 from the germline V gene are SGHDT and YYEEEE. DNA of the CDR3: TGTGCCAGCAGCTTGTGGTCTGAAAAACTGTTTTTT. It is translated as CASSLWSEKLFF.

As DNA, the CDR3 is TGTGCCAGCAGGTGGGGACAGCAGAATAATTCACCCCTCCACTTT. Protein sequence: CASRWGQQNNSPLHF. The gene calls are TRBV12-3 or TRBV12-4 and TRBJ1-6; TRBD1 aligns across 7 bases. The V and J ends lost 6 bases and 5 bases, in that order; junction bases with no gene match: 7. The CDR3 has 15 amino acids.

V gene TRBV6-1 combines with J gene TRBJ2-7; 9 bases align to TRBD1. Germline V lookup: CDR1 MNHNS, CDR2 SASEGT. Trimming cost V 6 bases and J 0 bases; bases outside gene matches: 6. The CDR3 has 15 amino acids. This CDR3 reads CASRLGQGSSYEQYF. As DNA, the CDR3 is TGTGCCAGCAGGCTTGGACAGGGGAGCTCCTACGAGCAGTACTTC.

The rearrangement joins TRBV6-5 to TRBJ2-7, with TRBD1 identical over 8 bases. The CDR3 is 13 residues long. After removal of 4 bases from V and 5 bases from J, the junction contained 4 bases not matched to a gene. Germline V gene lookup returns CDR1 MNHEY and CDR2 SVGAGI. This CDR3 reads CASSSGQGHEQYF. The CDR3 nucleotides are TGTGCCAGCAGTTCCGGACAGGGCCACGAGCAGTACTTC.

This clonotype has just a few counts. The chain uses TRBV4-1 and TRBJ2-7; D may be TRBD2 (5 bases). Trimming took off 3 bases at V and 6 bases at J, with 18 bases between the two ends. The CDR3 length is 15 residues. The germline gives CDR1 MGHRA, CDR2 YSYEKL. CDR3 loop: CASSQAWTSSGEQYF. The CDR3 nucleotides are TGCGCCAGCAGCCAGGCCTGGACTTCCTCGGGCGAGCAGTACTTC.

The chain is built from TRBV5-4 and TRBJ2-2, with TRBD2 identical over 14 bases. CDR3 length: 17 residues. V lost 4 bases, J lost 4 bases, and 6 bases stayed unmatched. CDR1 is SGHNT, CDR2 YYREEE, per germline (reference sequence). The CDR3 loop reads CASSEGTSGSITGELFF. In DNA, the CDR3 is TGTGCCAGCAGCGAAGGGACTAGCGGGAGTATCACCGGGGAGCTGTTTTTT.

V is TRBV20-1 and J is TRBJ2-4, with D possibly TRBD1 on 6 matching bases. The CDR3 totals 11 residues. The V end lost 6 bases, the J end lost 4 bases, and 7 bases lay between the germline ends. CDR1 is DFQATT, CDR2 SNEGSKA, per germline (reference sequence). CDR3 sequence: CSAGQKNIQYF. In DNA, the CDR3 is TGCAGTGCAGGACAGAAAAACATTCAGTACTTC.